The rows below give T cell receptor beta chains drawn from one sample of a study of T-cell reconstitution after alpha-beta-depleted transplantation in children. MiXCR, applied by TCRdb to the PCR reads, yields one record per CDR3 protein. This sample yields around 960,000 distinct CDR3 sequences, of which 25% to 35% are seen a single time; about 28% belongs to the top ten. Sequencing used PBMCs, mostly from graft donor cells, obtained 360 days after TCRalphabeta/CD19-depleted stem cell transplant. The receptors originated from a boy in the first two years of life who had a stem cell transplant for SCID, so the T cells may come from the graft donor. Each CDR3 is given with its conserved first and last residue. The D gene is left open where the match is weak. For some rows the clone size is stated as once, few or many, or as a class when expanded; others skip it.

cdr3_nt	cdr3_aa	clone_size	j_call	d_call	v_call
TGCGCCAGCAGCTTGGGCGGCGGGCCCCAAGAGACCCAGTACTTC	CASSLGGGPQETQYF	-	TRBJ2-5	-	TRBV5-1
TGCGCCAGCAGCTTGGCCCTGGGAGCAGATACGCAGTATTTT	CASSLALGADTQYF	-	TRBJ2-3	-	TRBV5-1
TGTGCCACCAGTGAAGACCGGGCAGATACGCAGTATTTT	CATSEDRADTQYF	few	TRBJ2-3	-	TRBV24-1
TGTGCCAGCAGCTCCCCCCGGGTCGCTGGAACTGAAGCTTTCTTT	CASSSPRVAGTEAFF	few	TRBJ1-1	-	TRBV7-9
TGCAGTGCTAGGACCGTCTTCACCGGGGAGCTGTTTTTT	CSARTVFTGELFF	few	TRBJ2-2	-	TRBV20-1
TGTGCCAGCCGGCTAGAACGGCACGAGCAGTACTTC	CASRLERHEQYF	-	TRBJ2-7	-	TRBV2
TGTGCCAGCAGTTTTAGTCTTTGGGGCACTGAAGCTTTCTTT	CASSFSLWGTEAFF	few	TRBJ1-1	-	TRBV12-3/TRBV12-4
TGTGCCAGCAGTCCCCCGGCCCTAGCGGGGGGGCCAGAACAGTACTTC	CASSPPALAGGPEQYF	-	TRBJ2-7	TRBD2	TRBV12-3/TRBV12-4
TGTGCCAGCAGTTTAGATCCTCCAGCCAAAAACATTCAGTACTTC	CASSLDPPAKNIQYF	-	TRBJ2-4	-	TRBV12-3/TRBV12-4
TGCAGCGTCAATACTAGTCCCTCCGAGCAGTACTTC	CSVNTSPSEQYF	-	TRBJ2-7	-	TRBV29-1
TGTGCCAGCTCACCATTACAGGGTACAGATACGCAGTATTTT	CASSPLQGTDTQYF	-	TRBJ2-3	-	TRBV18
TGTGCCAGCAGCTTAGAAGGGGGCCACGGGGAGCTGTTTTTT	CASSLEGGHGELFF	-	TRBJ2-2	TRBD1	TRBV7-8
TGCAGTGCTAGCGGGGGGGCCTCTGAAGAGACCCAGTACTTC	CSASGGASEETQYF	-	TRBJ2-5	TRBD2	TRBV20-1
TGTGCCAGCAGCCGGAACAGGGTGAATAATTCACCCCTCCACTTT	CASSRNRVNNSPLHF	-	TRBJ1-6	-	TRBV7-2
TGTGCCAGCAGCCAGTGGCTCGGGGGCACTGAAGCTTTCTTT	CASSQWLGGTEAFF	-	TRBJ1-1	-	TRBV3-1
TGCAGCGTTGTCGGTCTAGCGGGGGGATCACGGGTCTACGAGCAGTACTTC	CSVVGLAGGSRVYEQYF	-	TRBJ2-7	TRBD2	TRBV29-1